Below, one TCR beta chain is given with its context. Its target antigen remains unknown. Per-nucleotide qualities are absent, and no much larger clonotype sits a single base away. The junction carries 9 bases between V and J, which are trimmed by 3 bases and 9 bases respectively. CDR1 and CDR2 (SGHRS, YFSETQ) derive from the germline V gene. Counted from cysteine to phenylalanine, this CDR3 has 11 amino acids. Just the 33-base CDR3 DNA is kept, in frame starting at base 1. This sample is drawn from a study of identical twins (dated by TCRdb to the mid-2010s). Turning to the overall study: TCR alpha and beta repertoires from monozygotic twins, unrelated adults of various ages and cord blood were deep-sequenced to test whether fetal clonotypes persist. To rule out contamination, replicate twin experiments were performed at different times with different library preparation protocols. Broad study findings and their caveats: Invariant T cells such as MAIT and iNKT could partly confound zero-insertion analyses, though diverse VJ usage argued against this for most clonotypes. Compared with coincidental sharing between unrelated individuals, out-of-frame TCR alpha sequences shared between twins had an excess of sequences with low generation probability. Fewer insertions were carried by abundant cord blood beta clonotypes, a similar but weaker trend appeared in young adult naive repertoires, and no such trend appeared in memory repertoires. In beta out-of-frame sequences, excess twin sharing was weaker, because having fewer shared sequences lowered the signal-to-noise ratio. In monozygotic twins, out-of-frame TCR alpha sharing was systematically underestimated by recombination models, although the models agreed with sharing between unrelated individuals. Because the same donors could not be followed over many years, conclusions were based on cross-sectional statistical analysis.

The protocol used for the library was 5' RACE. Sequencing relied on an Illumina HiSeq 2000. Template switching added a universal primer binding site, and the final cDNA carried a unique molecular identifier that allowed TCR cDNA molecules to be counted accurately. Specific primers in the conserved constant-segment region were used to synthesize first-strand cDNA for the TCR alpha and beta chains. Each cDNA library was double barcoded, with a SMART-Mk sample barcode plus Illumina barcodes, to control for contamination. Two successive PCR steps introduced TruSeq adapter sequences along with Illumina sample barcodes. Sequencing of the TCR alpha and beta cDNA libraries was done on the Illumina HiSeq platform using custom primers. The study's own analysis went as follows. MiGEC processed the raw reads to extract unique molecular identifiers, while MiXCR was used to determine the CDR3 positions. For each individual, recombination models were inferred using an EM algorithm with the repgenHMM and IGoR tools. The tcR package in R was used for shared clonotype analysis, with sharing normalized by the product of cloneset sizes. To study raw recombination free of thymic and clonal selection effects, out-of-frame nonproductive sequences were analyzed. In TCRdb, the public reads were trimmed at Q25 with fastp and aligned with MiXCR, with productive beta chains retained. Each CDR3 protein appears once, grouped with its most common genes and DNA. These V and J calls rely on TCRdb rather than the paper's analysis. This sample is represented by about 520,000 distinct CDR3 sequences; 20% to 25% of them were singletons. Roughly 0.91% of the sample rests with the top ten.

Every donor in the study was a healthy Caucasian. The twin cohort comprised three pairs of female monozygotic twins, all aged roughly 18 to 29 years. Positive isolation kits from Invitrogen were used to isolate CD4+ and CD8+ T cell populations. These data were also filed under a second study, of T cells expressing NK-cell markers. As the second study states: In sorted CD3+CD56+NKG2C+, CD3+CD56+NKG2C- and CD3+CD56-NKG2C+ T-cell subsets from about eight donors, TCR beta-chain repertoires were profiled. Seven of the eight sequenced donors were HCMV-seropositive and one was HCMV-seronegative. To restrict sorting to alphabetaTCR-expressing T cells, an anti-gammadeltaTCR antibody was added in several experiments. In more than five donors, the dominant CD3+CD56+NKG2C+ clonotypes were found to rank among the top 10 CD8+ clonotypes and to make up roughly 1.0-7.0% of CD8+ T cells. Those dominant clonotypes were again the most abundant among CD3+CD56-NKG2C+ cells in a handful of donors, at roughly 28.3-65%. It remained unclear whether the expanded NKG2C-expressing T cell clones were specific for HCMV antigens. The eight sequenced donors were randomly selected healthy volunteers, three men and five women. HCMV-specific IgG was detected in serum with a commercial ELISA kit to determine HCMV serostatus. MIGEC was used to demultiplex reads and group reads by UMI, and MiTCR was used to assemble and quantify clonotypes. To exclude erroneous sequences, any TCR cDNA sequence not supported by at least two reads was discarded. Downstream repertoire analysis used the tcR package, and clonotypes were matched across fractions by CDR3 nucleotide sequence plus V segment. VDJmatch was used to annotate antigen specificity against VDJdb, with one amino acid substitution in CDR3 allowed.

The sample consisted of CD4+ T cells sorted from blood. The source of this sequence is a woman aged 18-29 years in good health. This chain joins TRBV5-1 to TRBJ1-1; TRBD1 is possibly the D segment (6 matching bases). The DNA is as follows: TGCGCCAGCAGCTCGGACAGTAAAGCTTTCTTT. This translates into CASSSDSKAFF. The CDR3 plus the reference TRBV5-1 and TRBJ1-1 genes for the other parts give the full variable domain: KAGVTQTPRYLIKTRGQQVTLSCSPISGHRSVSWYQQTPGQGLQFLFEYFSETQRNKGNFPGRFSGRQFSNSRSEMNVSTLELGDSALYLCASSSDSKAFFGQGTRLTVV.